Below are 30 T cell receptor beta chains sequenced from a single sample in a study of cytomegalovirus exposure and HLA in healthy donors. Sequencing was performed with immunoSEQ multiplex PCR; in TCRdb, only in-frame clones are kept and a portion is missing. The data contain some 99,000 clones, more than 70% of them singletons. Material for sequencing was PBMCs. The receptor source for this set is a woman aged 18-29 years in good health and CMV-seronegative.

This clone was picked up one time. This chain uses TRBV7-2 with TRBJ1-2; possibly TRBD1 for D (5 bases). Trimming left V 8 bases short and J 4 bases short, with 20 bases between. CDR1 is SGHTA, CDR2 FQGNSA, per germline. The CDR3 covers 15 residues. CDR3 DNA sequence: TGTGCCAGCCGGCCGCGGGGGAAGGGTACCTATGGCTACACCTTC. Its translation is CASRPRGKGTYGYTF.

The chain uses TRBV6-6 and TRBJ2-1, with TRBD2 identical over 13 bases. Germline CDR1 reads MNHNY; CDR2 reads SVGAGI (reference sequence). The CDR3 is 16 amino acids. Trimming took 4 bases from V and 8 from J; bases not matched to a gene: 8. This CDR3 reads CASSWGGTSGKDEQFF. The CDR3 bases are TGTGCCAGCAGTTGGGGGGGGACTAGCGGGAAAGATGAGCAGTTCTTC.

The CDR3 bases are TGCGCCAGCAGCCAAGATACACAGGGCCTCTATGGCTACACCTTC. Protein sequence: CASSQDTQGLYGYTF. This chain joins TRBV4-3 and TRBJ1-2; weak D call: TRBD1 (6 bases). This CDR3 has 15 amino acids. V was pared by 0 bases and J by 4 bases, with 12 bases between. Germline CDR1 reads LGHNA; CDR2 reads YSLEER.

CDR3: CASSQGAGGQVEQFF. The CDR3 DNA is TGTGCCAGCAGCCAGGGAGCGGGAGGGCAGGTTGAGCAGTTCTTC. The V and J genes are TRBV11-3 and TRBJ2-1, with 10 bases that match TRBD2. The CDR3 has 15 amino acids. After removal of 5 bases from V and 9 bases from J, the junction contained 10 bases not matched to a gene. Per the germline V gene, CDR1 is SGHNT and CDR2 is YENEEA.

This sequence joins TRBV28 and TRBJ1-1; 8 bases line up with TRBD1. Germline-derived CDR1 and CDR2 are MDHEN and SYDVKM. V trimming: 8 bases; J trimming: 11 bases; junction bases outside the gene matches: 7. This CDR3 region has 11 residues. DNA of the CDR3: TGTGCCAGCTCGAACAGGGGGTCGGCTTTCTTT. Translation: CASSNRGSAFF.

The chain has TRBV28 and TRBJ2-1; D perhaps matches TRBD2 (6 bases). The germline gives CDR1 MDHEN, CDR2 SYDVKM. With 5 bases removed from V and 7 bases from J, the gap between germline ends came to 18 bases. The CDR3 runs to 15 residues. CDR3 loop: CASSGLRDMGNEQFF. The CDR3 bases are TGTGCCAGCAGTGGATTGCGGGATATGGGGAATGAGCAGTTCTTC.

The V and J genes are TRBV9 and TRBJ1-1; the match to TRBD1 covers 7 bases. CDR1 is SGDLS, CDR2 YYNGEE, per germline. The CDR3 is made up of 14 amino acids. Germline trimming cut 4 bases from V and 6 bases from J; bases unmatched to any gene: 9. The CDR3 DNA sequence: TGTGCCAGCAGCCCTGGACAGGAAAGCCCTGAAGCTTTCTTT. The encoded protein is CASSPGQESPEAFF.

The chain combines TRBV29-1 with TRBJ2-3, with 14 bases identical to TRBD2. This CDR3 spans 14 amino acids. V was pared by 8 bases and J by 4 bases, with 5 bases of the junction left unmatched. The V gene's germline CDR1 is SQVTM and CDR2 ANQGSEA. The CDR3 protein is CSLRGLAGADTQYF. The CDR3 region has the DNA TGCAGCCTCCGGGGACTAGCGGGAGCAGATACGCAGTATTTT.

This chain links TRBV5-4 with TRBJ2-2; 13 positions agree with TRBD2. The CDR3 covers 16 residues. V was pared by 4 bases and J by 5 bases, with 5 bases of the junction left unmatched. Germline V gives CDR1 SGHNT, CDR2 YYREEE (reference sequence). In DNA, the CDR3 is TGTGCCAGCAGCGATGGACTAGCGGGAGAAACCGGGGAGCTGTTTTTT. Translation: CASSDGLAGETGELFF.

The DNA for the CDR3 is TGTGCCAGCAGCTCCCACCGACGGGACTACAATGAGCAGTTCTTC. Translation: CASSSHRRDYNEQFF. The chain recombines TRBV11-2 with TRBJ2-1; D might be TRBD2 (5 bases). The length of the CDR3 is 15 residues. Trimming cost V 4 bases and J 3 bases, with 13 bases left between them. Germline CDR1 is SGHAT and CDR2 is FQNNGV.

This clone was recorded only once. The chain uses TRBV28 and TRBJ1-2, with D perhaps TRBD1 (6 bases). Trimming shortened V by 6 bases and J by 0 bases, and 11 bases separated the two germline ends. Germline V gives CDR1 MDHEN, CDR2 SYDVKM. The length of the CDR3 is 14 residues. The DNA of the CDR3 is TGTGCCAGCAGCCGACAGGCAGCTAACTATGGCTACACCTTC. Translation: CASSRQAANYGYTF.

This clone was observed a few times. This chain links TRBV28 with TRBJ2-5; 9 positions agree with TRBD1. With 5 bases clipped from V and 4 bases from J, the junction kept 11 bases outside the gene matches. Germline V lookup: CDR1 MDHEN, CDR2 SYDVKM. This CDR3 has 16 amino acids. CDR3 nucleotides: TGTGCCAGCAGTGGTCCCGGGACAGGGTTCGGAGAGACCCAGTACTTC. This encodes CASSGPGTGFGETQYF. Full variable domain (missing parts from reference TRBV28 and TRBJ2-5): DVKVTQSSRYLVKRTGEKVFLECVQDMDHENMFWYRQDPGLGLRLIYFSYDVKMKEKGDIPEGYSVSREKKERFSLILESASTNQTSMYLCASSGPGTGFGETQYFGPGTRLLVL.

The genes are TRBV19 and TRBJ1-2, with D perhaps matching TRBD1 (5 bases). This CDR3 is built from 14 residues. The germline gives CDR1 LNHDA, CDR2 SQIVND (reference sequence). With 5 bases removed from V and 3 bases from J, the gap between germline ends came to 13 bases. The CDR3 reads CASSFGLQDYGYTF. CDR3 nucleotide sequence: TGTGCCAGTAGTTTTGGCCTACAGGACTATGGCTACACCTTC.

V usage is TRBV7-2 and J usage is TRBJ2-4; 9 bases are shared with TRBD1. The germline V gene has CDR1 SGHTA and CDR2 FQGNSA. The CDR3 consists of 16 residues. J lost 1 base, V lost 1 base, and 2 bases had no gene match. The CDR3 spells CASSLEQGAAKNIQYF. Written as DNA, the CDR3 is TGTGCCAGCAGCTTAGAACAGGGGGCGGCCAAAAACATTCAGTACTTC.

The chain carries TRBV9 and TRBJ2-2; D call uncertain. V was pared by 0 bases and J by 0 bases, with 3 bases between. This CDR3 is 14 amino acids long. From germline, CDR1 is SGDLS and CDR2 YYNGEE. The CDR3 protein is CASSVGPNTGELFF. CDR3 DNA sequence: TGTGCCAGCAGCGTAGGGCCGAACACCGGGGAGCTGTTTTTT.

This sequence joins TRBV7-2 and TRBJ1-4; D may be TRBD1 (5 bases). The CDR3 is 14 amino acids. Germline CDR1 SGHTA, CDR2 FQGNSA. Trimming stripped 6 bases from V and 5 bases from J, with 13 bases between. For the CDR3, the DNA is TGTGCCAGCAGTTCGACAGTTTTAAATGAAAAACTGTTTTTT. Protein: CASSSTVLNEKLFF.

The chain has TRBV18 and TRBJ2-3; D perhaps matches TRBD2 (5 bases). In germline, CDR1 is KGHSH, CDR2 LQKENI. V lost 2 bases, J lost 5 bases, and 8 bases lay in between. The CDR3 has 13 residues. The CDR3 loop is CASSPTLGDTQYF. DNA for the CDR3: TGTGCCAGCTCACCAACACTAGGAGATACGCAGTATTTT.

The chain has TRBV5-1 and TRBJ2-1; TRBD1 is a possible D gene (6 bases). CDR3 length equals 15 residues. Trimming shortened V by 5 bases and J by 4 bases, and 16 bases separated the two germline ends. The V gene's germline CDR1 is SGHRS and CDR2 YFSETQ. The CDR3 nucleotides are TGCGCCAGCAGAATGGGGCAGGGGATTTACAATGAGCAGTTCTTC. Amino acids: CASRMGQGIYNEQFF.

The chain carries TRBV4-3 and TRBJ2-7, with 8 bases identical to TRBD1. The CDR3 covers 13 residues. The V gene end was trimmed by 5 bases and the J gene end by 5 bases; junction bases not matched to a gene: 5. The V gene's germline CDR1 is LGHNA and CDR2 YSLEER. CDR3 sequence: CASSADRGNEQYF. DNA of the CDR3: TGCGCCAGCAGCGCCGACAGGGGTAACGAGCAGTACTTC.

The V gene is TRBV7-2, the J gene TRBJ2-7, with D possibly being TRBD1 (5 bases). Trimming removed 0 bases from V and 0 bases from J, with 9 bases in between. CDR3 length equals 15 residues. CDR1 and CDR2 from the germline V gene are SGHTA and FQGNSA. CDR3 amino acids: CASSLAYRSSYEQYF. In nucleotides, the CDR3 is TGTGCCAGCAGCTTAGCCTACAGGAGCTCCTACGAGCAGTACTTC.

V is TRBV7-9 and J is TRBJ1-2; D ambiguous. The CDR3 runs to 14 residues. Germline-derived CDR1 and CDR2 are SEHNR and FQNEAQ (reference sequence). Between the trimmed V and J ends, which lost 3 bases and 0 bases, there was a span of 8 bases. CDR3 nucleotides: TGTGCCAGCAGCTTGGAGGGAGCTAACTATGGCTACACCTTC. Translation: CASSLEGANYGYTF.

The table lists this clone with a count of one. The chain combines TRBV28 with TRBJ2-1; a weak D match, TRBD1 (5 bases). V shed 5 bases and J shed 7 bases, with 12 bases lying between them. The V gene's germline CDR1 is MDHEN and CDR2 SYDVKM. The CDR3 spans 13 residues. For the CDR3, the DNA is TGTGCCAGCAGTCGACAGCCGGTAAATGAGCAGTTCTTC. This sequence encodes CASSRQPVNEQFF.

The chain is built from TRBV28 and TRBJ1-1, with a tentative D call TRBD1 (6 bases). The germline CDR1 and CDR2 sequences are MDHEN and SYDVKM. Trimming pared 3 bases from V and 5 bases from J, leaving 13 bases between. The length of the CDR3 is 14 residues. CDR3 coding DNA: TGTGCCAGCAGTTTTACAGGGAGTTGGACTGAAGCTTTCTTT. Protein: CASSFTGSWTEAFF. Full variable domain (rest looked up from reference TRBV28 and TRBJ1-1): DVKVTQSSRYLVKRTGEKVFLECVQDMDHENMFWYRQDPGLGLRLIYFSYDVKMKEKGDIPEGYSVSREKKERFSLILESASTNQTSMYLCASSFTGSWTEAFFGQGTRLTVV.

The chain combines TRBV27 with TRBJ1-4; D is possibly TRBD1 (6 bases). V gave up 5 bases and J gave up 8 bases, with 15 bases separating them. This CDR3 comprises 14 residues. Germline values: CDR1 MNHEY, CDR2 SMNVEV (reference sequence). This chain's CDR3 is CASSLMGAAEKLFF. The CDR3 DNA follows: TGTGCCAGCAGTCTAATGGGGGCTGCAGAAAAACTGTTTTTT.

V gene TRBV4-3 combines with J gene TRBJ2-1; D gene ambiguous. Germline assignment: CDR1 LGHNA and CDR2 YSLEER. V was trimmed by 0 bases and J by 11 bases, leaving 11 bases between them. This CDR3 is 13 amino acids long. The CDR3 nucleotides are TGCGCCAGCAGCCAAGATTTCTCCTACCAGCAGTTCTTC. It yields the protein CASSQDFSYQQFF.

This clone occurred once. This chain links TRBV7-9 with TRBJ2-1; TRBD2 aligns across 13 bases. CDR3 size: 15 residues. The V and J ends lost 5 bases and 9 bases, in that order; junction bases with no gene match: 7. CDR1 is SEHNR and CDR2 is FQNEAQ in the germline V gene (reference sequence). CDR3 sequence: CASSASLAGGVEQFF. CDR3 coding DNA: TGTGCCAGCAGCGCCTCACTAGCGGGAGGGGTTGAGCAGTTCTTC.

V and J are TRBV2 and TRBJ2-6, with 9 bases matching TRBD1. The CDR3 has 18 amino acids. The germline V gene has CDR1 SNHLY and CDR2 FYNNEI. Trimming cost V 11 bases and J 0 bases; bases outside gene matches: 14. The CDR3 spells CAGNTGTGSLSGANVLTF. CDR3 DNA sequence: TGTGCCGGCAATACCGGGACAGGGTCTCTCTCTGGGGCCAACGTCCTGACTTTC.

This chain uses TRBV11-2 with TRBJ1-2; D is uncertain. V was pared by 6 bases and J by 7 bases, with 12 bases between. The CDR3 extends over 12 amino acids. The germline V gene has CDR1 SGHAT and CDR2 FQNNGV. The CDR3 region is CASRGPQGGYTF. CDR3 nucleotide sequence: TGTGCCAGCAGGGGCCCTCAAGGTGGCTACACCTTC.

The rearrangement uses TRBV5-4 and TRBJ1-2; D is undetermined. The V gene's germline CDR1 is SGHNT and CDR2 YYREEE (reference sequence). V was shortened by 4 bases and J by 8 bases, with 21 bases between the two germline ends. This CDR3 comprises 15 residues. For the CDR3, the DNA is TGTGCCAGCAGCAATCTGCCCGGGAGTCAAAGGGGCTACACCTTC. Protein: CASSNLPGSQRGYTF. Looking up the rest from reference TRBV5-4 and TRBJ1-2 gives the full variable domain: ETGVTQSPTHLIKTRGQQVTLRCSSQSGHNTVSWYQQALGQGPQFIFQYYREEENGRGNFPPRFSGLQFPNYSSELNVNALELDDSALYLCASSNLPGSQRGYTFGSGTRLTVV.

The chain combines TRBV2 with TRBJ1-5, with 7 bases matching TRBD1. With 4 bases clipped from V and 3 bases from J, the junction kept 6 bases outside the gene matches. CDR1 is SNHLY, CDR2 FYNNEI, per germline. The CDR3 loop spans 15 amino acids. The CDR3 DNA reads TGTGCCAGCAGTGTCGGACAGGAGTCCAATCAGCCCCAGCATTTT. Protein sequence: CASSVGQESNQPQHF. Full variable domain (outside the CDR3, taken from reference TRBV2 and TRBJ1-5): EPEVTQTPSHQVTQMGQEVILRCVPISNHLYFYWYRQILGQKVEFLVSFYNNEISEKSEIFDDQFSVERPDGSNFTLKIRSTKLEDSAMYFCASSVGQESNQPQHFGDGTRLSIL.